One and the same sample provided the 29 T cell receptor beta chains below, sequenced in a study of T-cell reconstitution after alpha-beta-depleted transplantation in children. Unique molecular identifiers were incorporated during preparation of the TCRbeta library. One entry per CDR3 protein results from TCRdb running MiXCR on the PCR reads. This table has roughly 240,000 distinct CDR3 sequences, roughly 8% appearing once. The material sequenced was PBMCs, mostly from graft donor cells, taken 180 days after TCRalphabeta/CD19-depleted stem cell transplant. All receptors derive from a male patient younger than 18 who had a stem cell transplant for acute lymphoblastic leukemia, so the T cells may come from the graft donor.

This clonotype has only one observation. The chain combines TRBV23-1 with TRBJ2-7; D gene unclear. TRBV23-1 is noted as an ORF with a role that remains uncertain. V dropped 3 bases and J dropped 6 bases, with 12 bases sitting between them. The CDR3 is made up of 13 amino acids. In DNA form, the CDR3 reads TGCGCCAGCAGTCAGACGGTGCCCTCCGAGCAGTACTTC. Its translation is CASSQTVPSEQYF.

This clonotype was recorded many times. The chain has TRBV6-8 and TRBJ2-1; TRBD1 matches at 9 bases. In germline, CDR1 is MNHGY, CDR2 SAAAGT. CDR3 length: 14 amino acids. Trimming cost V 7 bases and J 10 bases; bases outside gene matches: 11. CDR3 in DNA: TGTGCCAGCACCTCAGACAGGGGGAGGTCAGAGCAGTTCTTC. As protein: CASTSDRGRSEQFF.

The table lists this clonotype with many counts. The chain carries TRBV18 and TRBJ2-7; D ambiguous. The CDR3 totals 11 residues. Trimming took 3 bases from V and 5 from J, leaving 5 bases between them. Germline V CDR1 and CDR2: KGHSH, LQKENI. CDR3 sequence reads: CASSPDNEQYF. CDR3 nucleotides: TGTGCCAGCTCACCTGACAACGAGCAGTACTTC. Full variable domain (outside the CDR3, taken from reference TRBV18 and TRBJ2-7): NAGVMQNPRHLVRRRGQEARLRCSPMKGHSHVYWYRQLPEEGLKFMVYLQKENIIDESGMPKERFSAEFPKEGPSILRIQQVVRGDSAAYFCASSPDNEQYFGPGTRLTVT.

This clonotype was counted between two and nine times. V and J are TRBV12-3 or TRBV12-4 and TRBJ1-5; D is unclear. This CDR3 contains 15 residues. V gave up 5 bases and J gave up 3 bases, with 14 bases separating them. The CDR3 DNA reads as TGTGCCAGCAGTCCGCGGGAGGGTCACAATCAGCCCCAGCATTTT. Its translation is CASSPREGHNQPQHF.

About this clonotype itself: An end of the junction does not agree with germline; a read error may underlie this. CDR3 residues: CARSLGSGANVLTF. The CDR3, as DNA: TGCGCCAGGAGCTTAGGCTCTGGGGCCAACGTCCTGACTTTC. V gene TRBV5-1 combines with J gene TRBJ2-6; D call uncertain. Looked up from germline, CDR1 is SGHRS and CDR2 is YFSETQ. This CDR3 is 14 amino acids long. Variable domain in full (rest from reference TRBV5-1 and TRBJ2-6): KAGVTQTPRYLIKTRGQQVTLSCSPISGHRSVSWYQQTPGQGLQFLFEYFSETQRNKGNFPGRFSGRQFSNSRSEMNVSTLELGDSALYLCARSLGSGANVLTFGAGSRLTVL.

This clonotype was found many times. The genes are TRBV28 and TRBJ1-1; perhaps TRBD1 as D (5 bases). There are 15 residues in the CDR3. V dropped 5 bases and J dropped 5 bases, with 18 bases sitting between them. CDR1 is MDHEN, CDR2 SYDVKM, per germline. The CDR3 region has the DNA TGTGCCAGCAGTCCGGGGTTTTTGGGGGGTACTGAAGCTTTCTTT. Translating gives CASSPGFLGGTEAFF. Supplemented by reference TRBV28 and TRBJ1-1, the full variable domain reads DVKVTQSSRYLVKRTGEKVFLECVQDMDHENMFWYRQDPGLGLRLIYFSYDVKMKEKGDIPEGYSVSREKKERFSLILESASTNQTSMYLCASSPGFLGGTEAFFGQGTRLTVV.

Ten or more counts support this clonotype. The chain carries TRBV6-5 and TRBJ1-1; D possibly corresponds to TRBD1 (6 bases). Trimming removed 6 bases at V and 6 bases at J, with 17 bases between. CDR3 length: 14 amino acids. The V gene's germline CDR1 is MNHEY and CDR2 SVGAGI. CDR3 sequence (DNA): TGTGCCAGCAGCCCACAGGGTTCCCATTCTGAAGCTTTCTTT. Amino acid sequence: CASSPQGSHSEAFF.

The chain carries TRBV7-2 and TRBJ2-3; no definite D call. The CDR3 contains 14 residues. Germline lookup yields CDR1 SGHTA and CDR2 FQGNSA. Trimming stripped 4 bases from V and 4 bases from J, with 12 bases between. CDR3 sequence reads: CASSSVLLPDTQYF. For the CDR3, the DNA is TGTGCCAGCAGCTCAGTCCTTCTTCCAGATACGCAGTATTTT.

This clonotype has ten or more counts. The junction departs from the called germline gene at one end, perhaps through a read error. The chain is built from TRBV12-3 or TRBV12-4 and TRBJ1-5; no clear D gene. The CDR3 is 14 residues long. The DNA for the CDR3 is TGTGCCAGCAGTCCAGCACGGCGGAATCAACCCCAGCATTTT. As protein: CASSPARRNQPQHF.

This clonotype was recorded many times. This chain joins TRBV2 and TRBJ2-6; 11 bases are a match to TRBD1. The V and J ends lost 7 bases and 0 bases, in that order; junction bases with no gene match: 8. Germline V gene data show CDR1 as SNHLY and CDR2 as FYNNEI. This CDR3 region has 18 residues. The CDR3 DNA is TGTGCCAGCACTTTAGAGGGGACAGGGGGCTCTGGGGCCAACGTCCTGACTTTC. It codes for CASTLEGTGGSGANVLTF.

This clonotype was counted a few times. This sequence joins TRBV3-1 and TRBJ2-1; D not certain. V was cut by 11 bases and J by 1 base, with 27 bases left in between. The CDR3 spans 18 residues. Per the germline V gene, CDR1 is LGHDT and CDR2 is YNNKEL (reference sequence). CDR3 loop: CASCQQERVSRSYNEQFF. CDR3 nucleotides: TGTGCCTCCTGCCAACAAGAACGGGTCAGTAGGTCCTACAATGAGCAGTTCTTC.

This clonotype has at least ten counts. The chain joins TRBV5-1 to TRBJ2-1; D might be TRBD1 (5 bases). The V gene lost 1 base and the J gene lost 2 bases, with 16 bases spanning the gap. Germline CDR1 is SGHRS and CDR2 is YFSETQ. The CDR3 runs 17 residues. The CDR3 coding sequence is TGCGCCAGCAGCTTGCTAACCCAGGGTCCACCCTACAATGAGCAGTTCTTC. Translated, it gives CASSLLTQGPPYNEQFF.

This clonotype was recorded at least ten times. The CDR3 loop reads CSARGTSGSYNEQFF. The CDR3 DNA reads TGCAGTGCTAGGGGGACTAGCGGGAGCTACAATGAGCAGTTCTTC. The chain has TRBV20-1 and TRBJ2-1; 14 bases agree with TRBD2. Per the germline V gene, CDR1 is DFQATT and CDR2 is SNEGSKA (reference sequence). The CDR3 is 15 residues long. V dropped 3 bases and J dropped 3; count of bases not matched to a gene: 1.

This clonotype was found many times. V and J are TRBV7-6 and TRBJ2-1, with 7 bases fitting TRBD1. CDR3 size: 15 residues. J gave up 10 bases and V 2 bases, and 11 bases lay outside the gene matches. The V gene's germline CDR1 is SGHVS and CDR2 FNYEAQ. CDR3 sequence reads: CASSLSFQGEREQFF. The CDR3 nucleotides read TGTGCCAGCAGCTTATCTTTCCAGGGGGAGAGGGAGCAGTTCTTC.

This clonotype was counted many times. One junction end disagrees with the germline gene, perhaps due to a read error. The genes are TRBV7-9 and TRBJ2-1, with 7 bases fitting TRBD1. This CDR3 has 16 residues. CDR1 is SEHNR and CDR2 is FQNEAQ in the germline V gene (reference sequence). CDR3 region: CASSLTGELSHNEQFF. The CDR3 region has the DNA TGTGCCAGCAGCCTAACAGGGGAACTCTCCCACAATGAGCAGTTCTTC.

This clonotype has at least ten counts. This sequence joins TRBV7-2 and TRBJ2-2; 13 bases fit TRBD2. Germline CDR1 is SGHTA and CDR2 is FQGNSA. This CDR3 has 17 amino acids. The V and J ends lost 4 bases and 8 bases, in that order; junction bases with no gene match: 10. As DNA, the CDR3 is TGTGCCAGCAGCTGGCGACTAGCGGGGGGCCGGTTGGGGGAGCTGTTTTTT. Translation: CASSWRLAGGRLGELFF.

CDR3: CAFSRSGTSGTSSYEQYF. The CDR3 coding sequence is TGTGCCTTCAGCCGATCCGGGACTAGCGGGACTAGCTCCTACGAGCAGTACTTC. V is TRBV7-6 and J is TRBJ2-7; 13 nucleotides agree with TRBD2. The CDR3 is 18 residues long. J was trimmed by 0 bases and V by 11 bases; bases with no gene match: 16. CDR1 SGHVS and CDR2 FNYEAQ come from the germline V gene. The full variable domain, rest sourced from reference TRBV7-6 and TRBJ2-7, is GAGVSQSPRYKVTKRGQDVALRCDPISGHVSLYWYRQALGQGPEFLTYFNYEAQQDKSGLPNDRFSAERPEGSISTLTIQRTEQRDSAMYRCAFSRSGTSGTSSYEQYFGPGTRLTVT.

This clonotype appeared many times. This chain links TRBV27 with TRBJ2-1, with 9 bases matching TRBD2. Germline-derived CDR1 and CDR2 are MNHEY and SMNVEV (reference sequence). CDR3 length: 15 amino acids. Losses at the gene ends were 0 bases for V and 6 bases for J; bases not matched to a gene: 3. CDR3: CASSLSSGRPNEQFF. DNA of the CDR3: TGTGCCAGCAGTTTATCTAGCGGGAGACCCAATGAGCAGTTCTTC.

This clonotype has ten or more counts. The CDR3 loop reads CASSLASGTAGDEAFF. CDR3 DNA sequence: TGTGCCAGCAGTTTAGCTTCCGGGACAGCCGGAGATGAAGCTTTCTTT. The V and J genes are TRBV12-3 or TRBV12-4 and TRBJ1-1; 7 bases are shared with TRBD1. Unmatched junction bases numbered 11, after V lost 0 bases and J lost 7 bases. The CDR3 has 16 amino acids.

This clonotype was recorded at least ten times. The CDR3 loop reads CASSLTGLAAFF. The CDR3 DNA reads as TGTGCCAGCAGTCTTACAGGGTTGGCGGCTTTCTTT. The chain uses TRBV2 and TRBJ1-1, with D perhaps TRBD1 (6 bases). CDR1 is SNHLY, CDR2 FYNNEI, per germline. The CDR3 covers 12 residues. V lost 5 bases and J 11 bases, leaving 15 bases between the germline ends.

The chain carries TRBV28 and TRBJ2-5, with D uncertain. This CDR3 is built from 13 residues. V was pared by 3 bases and J by 0 bases, with 5 bases between. Germline CDR1 and CDR2: MDHEN and SYDVKM. CDR3 amino acids: CASSFRYQETQYF. CDR3 DNA: TGTGCCAGCAGTTTTCGGTACCAAGAGACCCAGTACTTC.

This clonotype was detected once. Sequence at one end of the junction differs from germline and may be a read error. J is TRBJ2-2 and V is TRBV4-2, with TRBD1 identical over 8 bases. CDR1 LGHNA and CDR2 YNFKEQ come from the germline V gene. The CDR3 spans 15 residues. CDR3: CASSQGDRNTGEPFF. Here the CDR3 DNA reads TGTGCCAGCAGCCAGGGGGACAGGAACACCGGGGAGCCGTTTTTT.

Many counts were recorded for this clonotype. The genes are TRBV12-3 or TRBV12-4 and TRBJ1-5, with D possibly matching TRBD1 (5 bases). With 3 bases removed from V and 6 bases from J, the gap between germline ends came to 12 bases. The CDR3 extends over 14 amino acids. The CDR3 DNA reads TGTGCCAGCAGTTTGGGCAGGGTCAGTCAGCCCCAGCATTTT. Amino acid sequence: CASSLGRVSQPQHF.

This clonotype has ten or more counts. This chain joins TRBV7-3 and TRBJ2-7, with D possibly being TRBD2 (6 bases). This CDR3 spans 13 amino acids. Germline V CDR1 and CDR2: SGHTA, FQGTGA. Trimming pared 4 bases from V and 6 bases from J, leaving 13 bases between. For the CDR3, the DNA is TGTGCCAGCAGCTCGGGACTTCAAGGCGAGCAGTACTTC. Amino acid sequence: CASSSGLQGEQYF.

Many counts were recorded for this clonotype. The CDR3 reads CASSQEGRGGLYEQYF. The CDR3 DNA follows: TGTGCCAGCAGCCAAGAGGGGCGGGGTGGCCTCTACGAGCAGTACTTC. The chain has TRBV5-6 and TRBJ2-7; TRBD2 might be the D (6 bases). Trimming removed 4 bases from V and 3 bases from J, with 20 bases in between. The CDR3 runs to 16 residues. Germline CDR1 reads SGHDT; CDR2 reads YYEEEE.

As to this clonotype: This may be a read error: a much more frequent sequence differs by one nucleotide. The chain joins TRBV7-8 to TRBJ2-5; 12 bases line up with TRBD2. The CDR3 consists of 18 residues. Germline-derived CDR1 and CDR2 are SGHVS and FQNEAQ. The CDR3 region has the DNA TGTCCCAGCAGCTTAGGGCTCGCTAGCGGGGGGGCCCAAGAGACCCAGTACTTC. Residues: CPSSLGLASGGAQETQYF.

This clonotype was counted many times. The gene calls are TRBV5-1 and TRBJ2-5; D may be TRBD2 (6 bases). V shed 6 bases and J shed 4 bases, with 13 bases lying between them. From germline, CDR1 is SGHRS and CDR2 YFSETQ. The CDR3 totals 13 residues. CDR3 DNA sequence: TGCGCCAGCACCCGAATGGGGGGAGAGACCCAGTACTTC. Translated, it gives CASTRMGGETQYF. The full variable domain, completed using reference TRBV5-1 and TRBJ2-5, is KAGVTQTPRYLIKTRGQQVTLSCSPISGHRSVSWYQQTPGQGLQFLFEYFSETQRNKGNFPGRFSGRQFSNSRSEMNVSTLELGDSALYLCASTRMGGETQYFGPGTRLLVL.

This clonotype was recorded many times. The chain uses TRBV28 and TRBJ1-1; D is ambiguous. This CDR3 spans 14 amino acids. Between the trimmed V and J ends, which lost 4 bases and 0 bases, there was a span of 9 bases. CDR1 is MDHEN, CDR2 SYDVKM, per germline. The CDR3: CASSSPALNTEAFF. The DNA of the CDR3 is TGTGCCAGCAGTTCTCCAGCACTGAACACTGAAGCTTTCTTT. Supplemented by reference TRBV28 and TRBJ1-1, the full variable domain reads DVKVTQSSRYLVKRTGEKVFLECVQDMDHENMFWYRQDPGLGLRLIYFSYDVKMKEKGDIPEGYSVSREKKERFSLILESASTNQTSMYLCASSSPALNTEAFFGQGTRLTVV.

This clonotype was seen ten or more times. The chain carries TRBV12-3 or TRBV12-4 and TRBJ1-1; D is ambiguous. The V end lost 1 base, the J end lost 10 bases, and 7 bases lay between the germline ends. This CDR3 spans 11 amino acids. CDR3 nucleotides: TGTGCCAGCAGTTTAGGAGAGGGAGCTTTCTTT. Amino acids: CASSLGEGAFF.